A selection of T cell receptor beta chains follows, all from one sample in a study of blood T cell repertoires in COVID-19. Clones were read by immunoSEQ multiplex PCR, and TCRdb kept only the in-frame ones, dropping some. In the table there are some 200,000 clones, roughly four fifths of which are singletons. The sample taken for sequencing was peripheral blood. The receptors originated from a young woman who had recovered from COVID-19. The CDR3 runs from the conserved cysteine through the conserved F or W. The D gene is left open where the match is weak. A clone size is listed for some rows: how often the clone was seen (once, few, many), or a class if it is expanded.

CDR3aa: CAWTYGEGKYEQYF
CDR3nt: TGTGCCTGGACCTACGGCGAGGGAAAGTACGAGCAGTACTTC
d_gene: -
j_gene: TRBJ2-7
len: 14
v_gene: TRBV30
abundance: once

CDR3aa: CASTSDRTDTQYF
CDR3nt: TGTGCCAGCACTAGCGACCGCACAGATACGCAGTATTTT
d_gene: -
j_gene: TRBJ2-3
len: 13
v_gene: TRBV6-5
abundance: -

CDR3aa: CASSSDRLTSYEQYF
CDR3nt: TGTGCCAGTAGTTCGGACAGATTAACTTCCTACGAGCAGTACTTC
d_gene: -
j_gene: TRBJ2-7
len: 15
v_gene: TRBV19
abundance: -

CDR3aa: CASSGLLTYEQYF
CDR3nt: TGCGCCAGCAGTGGACTCCTCACCTACGAGCAGTACTTC
d_gene: -
j_gene: TRBJ2-7
len: 13
v_gene: TRBV5-1
abundance: -

CDR3aa: CATSDPGQGGETQYF
CDR3nt: TGTGCCACCAGTGACCCGGGACAGGGAGGGGAGACCCAGTACTTC
d_gene: TRBD1
j_gene: TRBJ2-5
len: 15
v_gene: TRBV24-1
abundance: -

CDR3aa: CASGQSYEQYF
CDR3nt: TGTGCCTCAGGACAATCGTACGAGCAGTACTTC
d_gene: -
j_gene: TRBJ2-7
len: 11
v_gene: TRBV24-1
abundance: -

CDR3aa: CAISTGLNQPQHF
CDR3nt: TGTGCCATCAGTACAGGTCTCAATCAGCCCCAGCATTTT
d_gene: -
j_gene: TRBJ1-5
len: 13
v_gene: TRBV10-3
abundance: -

CDR3aa: CASSAGSYEQYF
CDR3nt: TGTGCCAGCAGCGCCGGTTCCTACGAGCAGTACTTC
d_gene: -
j_gene: TRBJ2-7
len: 12
v_gene: TRBV5-6
abundance: -

CDR3aa: CASSFRGPHYEQYF
CDR3nt: TGTGCCAGTAGTTTCAGGGGGCCCCACTACGAGCAGTACTTC
d_gene: TRBD1
j_gene: TRBJ2-7
len: 14
v_gene: TRBV19
abundance: -

CDR3aa: CASSSTGTGAEQYF
CDR3nt: TGCGCCAGCAGCTCGACCGGGACAGGGGCCGAGCAGTACTTC
d_gene: TRBD1
j_gene: TRBJ2-7
len: 14
v_gene: TRBV5-1
abundance: -

CDR3aa: CASSLAGPSGRIPETQYF
CDR3nt: TGTGCCAGCAGCTTAGCCGGGCCTAGCGGGAGAATCCCAGAGACCCAGTACTTC
d_gene: TRBD2
j_gene: TRBJ2-5
len: 18
v_gene: TRBV7-9
abundance: once

CDR3aa: CASSLVHTIGGYTF
CDR3nt: TGTGCCAGCAGCTTAGTACACACAATCGGGGGCTACACCTTC
d_gene: -
j_gene: TRBJ1-2
len: 14
v_gene: TRBV7-9
abundance: -

CDR3aa: CASSGLVGPLYNEQFF
CDR3nt: TGTGCCAGCAGCGGACTGGTCGGCCCTCTCTACAATGAGCAGTTCTTC
d_gene: -
j_gene: TRBJ2-1
len: 16
v_gene: TRBV7-8
abundance: -

CDR3aa: CALGRGYTGELFF
CDR3nt: TGTGCTTTGGGGCGGGGGTATACCGGGGAGCTGTTTTTT
d_gene: TRBD2
j_gene: TRBJ2-2
len: 13
v_gene: TRBV30
abundance: -

CDR3aa: CAVQTGTDNSPLHF
CDR3nt: TGTGCCGTTCAGACCGGGACAGATAATTCACCCCTCCACTTT
d_gene: TRBD1
j_gene: TRBJ1-6
len: 14
v_gene: TRBV30
abundance: -

CDR3aa: CASSVGSGRKDTQYF
CDR3nt: TGTGCCAGCAGCGTAGGTAGCGGGAGAAAAGATACGCAGTATTTT
d_gene: TRBD2
j_gene: TRBJ2-3
len: 15
v_gene: TRBV9
abundance: -

CDR3aa: CAIGQGSEDTQYF
CDR3nt: TGTGCCATCGGACAGGGCTCGGAAGATACGCAGTATTTT
d_gene: TRBD1
j_gene: TRBJ2-3
len: 13
v_gene: TRBV11-2
abundance: -

CDR3aa: CAISESTGTNTGELFF
CDR3nt: TGTGCCATCAGTGAGTCGACAGGGACGAACACCGGGGAGCTGTTTTTT
d_gene: TRBD1
j_gene: TRBJ2-2
len: 16
v_gene: TRBV10-3
abundance: few

CDR3aa: CSGSGSIYNEQFF
CDR3nt: TGCAGCGGTAGCGGGAGTATCTACAATGAGCAGTTCTTC
d_gene: TRBD2
j_gene: TRBJ2-1
len: 13
v_gene: TRBV29-1
abundance: -

CDR3aa: CASSELAGISTGELFF
CDR3nt: TGTGCCAGCAGCGAATTAGCGGGCATAAGCACCGGGGAGCTGTTTTTT
d_gene: TRBD2
j_gene: TRBJ2-2
len: 16
v_gene: TRBV13
abundance: -

CDR3aa: CASSQGLAGGQETQYF
CDR3nt: TGCGCCAGCAGCCAAGGACTAGCGGGAGGGCAAGAGACCCAGTACTTC
d_gene: TRBD2
j_gene: TRBJ2-5
len: 16
v_gene: TRBV5-1
abundance: -

CDR3aa: CASMGFDRVGSPLHF
CDR3nt: TGTGCCAGCATGGGGTTCGACAGGGTTGGCTCACCCCTCCACTTT
d_gene: TRBD1
j_gene: TRBJ1-6
len: 15
v_gene: TRBV6-6
abundance: once

CDR3aa: CASSYLLAYQETQYF
CDR3nt: TGTGCCAGCAGTTACCTCCTAGCGTACCAAGAGACCCAGTACTTC
d_gene: -
j_gene: TRBJ2-5
len: 15
v_gene: TRBV6-2/TRBV6-3
abundance: -

CDR3aa: CASSLFGGNTGELFF
CDR3nt: TGTGCCAGCAGCTTATTCGGGGGTAACACCGGGGAGCTGTTTTTT
d_gene: -
j_gene: TRBJ2-2
len: 15
v_gene: TRBV7-3
abundance: many

CDR3aa: CASSVDGPSGSYNEQFF
CDR3nt: TGTGCCAGCAGTGTGGACGGCCCGAGCGGCTCCTACAATGAGCAGTTCTTC
d_gene: -
j_gene: TRBJ2-1
len: 17
v_gene: TRBV27
abundance: -

CDR3aa: CASSQDQGHRANYGHTF
CDR3nt: TGTGCCAGCAGCCAAGATCAGGGGCACAGGGCTAACTATGGCCACACCTTC
d_gene: -
j_gene: TRBJ1-2
len: 17
v_gene: TRBV14
abundance: -

CDR3aa: CASSFSSGRSREQFF
CDR3nt: TGTGCCAGCAGCTTCAGTAGCGGGAGGTCTAGGGAGCAGTTCTTC
d_gene: TRBD2
j_gene: TRBJ2-1
len: 15
v_gene: TRBV11-3
abundance: once

CDR3aa: CASSLASGDNEQFF
CDR3nt: TGTGCCAGCAGCTTGGCCTCCGGAGACAATGAGCAGTTCTTC
d_gene: -
j_gene: TRBJ2-1
len: 14
v_gene: TRBV5-4
abundance: -

CDR3aa: CASRGLAGITNEQFF
CDR3nt: TGTGCCAGCAGGGGGCTAGCGGGAATCACCAATGAGCAGTTCTTC
d_gene: TRBD2
j_gene: TRBJ2-1
len: 15
v_gene: TRBV6-4
abundance: -

CDR3aa: CASSIVGDTYEQYF
CDR3nt: TGTGCCAGTAGTATAGTCGGGGACACCTACGAGCAGTACTTC
d_gene: -
j_gene: TRBJ2-7
len: 14
v_gene: TRBV19
abundance: -

CDR3aa: CASSQDTPSGMVF
CDR3nt: TGTGCCAGCAGCCAAGATACCCCCAGCGGGATGGTCTTC
d_gene: TRBD2
j_gene: TRBJ2-1
len: 13
v_gene: TRBV3-1/TRBV3-2
abundance: -

CDR3aa: CASSFPGLAGVGNEQFF
CDR3nt: TGTGCCAGCAGCTTCCCGGGACTAGCGGGAGTCGGCAATGAGCAGTTCTTC
d_gene: TRBD2
j_gene: TRBJ2-1
len: 17
v_gene: TRBV7-9
abundance: -

CDR3aa: CASSSTSGRPSSYNEQFF
CDR3nt: TGTGCCAGCTCATCGACTAGCGGGAGGCCTAGCTCCTACAATGAGCAGTTCTTC
d_gene: TRBD2
j_gene: TRBJ2-1
len: 18
v_gene: TRBV18
abundance: -

CDR3aa: CASSQDPSVSYEQYF
CDR3nt: TGTGCCAGCAGCCAAGATCCGAGCGTGTCCTACGAGCAGTACTTC
d_gene: -
j_gene: TRBJ2-7
len: 15
v_gene: TRBV3-1/TRBV3-2
abundance: -

CDR3aa: CAISEYRENTEAFF
CDR3nt: TGTGCCATCAGTGAGTACCGGGAGAACACTGAAGCTTTCTTT
d_gene: -
j_gene: TRBJ1-1
len: 14
v_gene: TRBV10-3
abundance: -

CDR3aa: CASSDTGQGVLEQYF
CDR3nt: TGTGCCAGCAGCGACACGGGACAGGGAGTCCTCGAGCAGTACTTC
d_gene: TRBD1
j_gene: TRBJ2-7
len: 15
v_gene: TRBV11-3
abundance: once

CDR3aa: CASRLGRKETQYF
CDR3nt: TGTGCCTCACGACTGGGGCGGAAAGAGACCCAGTACTTC
d_gene: -
j_gene: TRBJ2-5
len: 13
v_gene: TRBV15
abundance: -

CDR3aa: CASSQLAGGRSSYNEQFF
CDR3nt: TGTGCCAGCAGCCAACTAGCGGGAGGGAGAAGCTCCTACAATGAGCAGTTCTTC
d_gene: TRBD2
j_gene: TRBJ2-1
len: 18
v_gene: TRBV3-1/TRBV3-2
abundance: -

CDR3aa: CASSRLGGNEQFF
CDR3nt: TGTGCCAGCAGCCGGCTGGGGGGAAATGAGCAGTTCTTC
d_gene: -
j_gene: TRBJ2-1
len: 13
v_gene: TRBV11-3
abundance: -

CDR3aa: CASSYSRGAGEKLFF
CDR3nt: TGTGCCAGCAGTTACTCGCGGGGGGCGGGTGAAAAACTGTTTTTT
d_gene: -
j_gene: TRBJ1-4
len: 15
v_gene: TRBV6-5
abundance: -